These 20 T cell receptor beta chains came from one sample sequenced in a study of cytomegalovirus exposure and HLA in healthy donors. The PCR made use of 60 Vbeta and 13 Jbeta primers. Profiling relied on immunoSEQ multiplex PCR, and the TCRdb table lists in-frame clones only, not all of them. The sample table sets out fewer than 35,000 clones. Sequencing was performed on PBMCs. These receptors were taken from a female donor in good health and CMV-seronegative.

The chain combines TRBV18 with TRBJ1-1, with D possibly being TRBD1 (6 bases). V was trimmed by 6 bases and J by 3 bases, leaving 11 bases between them. The CDR3 is 13 residues long. Germline V gene lookup returns CDR1 KGHSH and CDR2 LQKENI. In nucleotides, the CDR3 is TGTGCCAGCTCTGATGCAGGGGACACTGAAGCTTTCTTT. Its protein product is CASSDAGDTEAFF.

The chain employs TRBV2 and TRBJ1-1, with a possible D match to TRBD1 (5 bases). The germline V gene has CDR1 SNHLY and CDR2 FYNNEI. The ends were cut back, 5 bases at V and 6 bases at J, with 22 bases in the middle. CDR3 length: 16 amino acids. CDR3 nucleotide sequence: TGTGCCAGCAGTTACACCACAGGACTTGGGGGGGCTGAAGCTTTCTTT. Amino acids: CASSYTTGLGGAEAFF.

J is TRBJ2-1 and V is TRBV29-1, with D possibly being TRBD2 (5 bases). This CDR3 is built from 13 residues. The germline CDR1 and CDR2 sequences are SQVTM and ANQGSEA. V lost 6 bases and J lost 2, with 11 bases in between. In DNA form, the CDR3 reads TGCAGCGTCCGAGCGGACCCCTACAATGAGCAGTTCTTC. This gives the protein CSVRADPYNEQFF.

The rearrangement uses TRBV6-5 and TRBJ2-1; 7 positions match TRBD2. CDR3 length equals 13 residues. With V trimmed by 4 bases and J by 8 bases, 5 bases remained unmatched. Germline values: CDR1 MNHEY, CDR2 SVGAGI. The CDR3 sequence is CASSSPGGHEQFF. Written as DNA, the CDR3 is TGTGCCAGCAGTTCCCCGGGGGGACATGAGCAGTTCTTC.

The V gene is TRBV28, the J gene TRBJ2-1, with TRBD2 matching over 9 bases. The CDR3 loop spans 15 amino acids. Germline CDR1 and CDR2: MDHEN and SYDVKM. V dropped 3 bases and J dropped 8; count of bases not matched to a gene: 8. CDR3 sequence: CASSLSGGKNDEQFF. DNA of the CDR3: TGTGCCAGCAGTTTGAGCGGGGGGAAGAATGATGAGCAGTTCTTC. Looking up the rest from reference TRBV28 and TRBJ2-1 gives the full variable domain: DVKVTQSSRYLVKRTGEKVFLECVQDMDHENMFWYRQDPGLGLRLIYFSYDVKMKEKGDIPEGYSVSREKKERFSLILESASTNQTSMYLCASSLSGGKNDEQFFGPGTRLTVL.

V usage is TRBV27 and J usage is TRBJ2-5; D not resolved. The CDR3 is 17 residues long. From germline, CDR1 is MNHEY and CDR2 SMNVEV (reference sequence). Trimming left V 6 bases short and J 5 bases short, with 25 bases between. CDR3 coding DNA: TGTGCCAGCAGCTTCCTCGGTGGCGGCGCGGATAGGGAGACCCAGTACTTC. Translating it yields CASSFLGGGADRETQYF.

This chain joins TRBV11-2 and TRBJ2-5; TRBD2 matches at 9 bases. The CDR3 consists of 17 residues. Germline-derived CDR1 and CDR2 are SGHAT and FQNNGV. Germline trimming cut 5 bases from V and 0 bases from J; bases unmatched to any gene: 10. This CDR3 reads CASSREAAGGYQETQYF. The DNA of the CDR3 is TGTGCCAGCAGCCGGGAGGCGGCGGGGGGGTACCAAGAGACCCAGTACTTC.

This rearrangement joins TRBV27 to TRBJ2-7; possible D gene TRBD2, 8 bases. The germline gives CDR1 MNHEY, CDR2 SMNVEV (reference sequence). The CDR3 covers 16 residues. V lost 6 bases and J 7 bases, leaving 25 bases between the germline ends. CDR3 region: CASSPGGGMTGYEQYF. The CDR3, as DNA: TGTGCCAGCAGCCCCGGGGGGGGTATGACAGGGTATGAGCAGTACTTC.

The rearrangement joins TRBV4-3 to TRBJ2-3; 8 nucleotides line up with TRBD1. Germline V CDR1 and CDR2: LGHNA, YSLEER. V shed 0 bases and J 4 bases; nucleotides not matched to a gene: 6. The CDR3 runs to 16 residues. CDR3 coding DNA: TGCGCCAGCAGCCAAGATGCCCCGACAGGGGCAGATACGCAGTATTTT. Protein sequence: CASSQDAPTGADTQYF.

J is TRBJ1-5 and V is TRBV19, with D tentatively TRBD1 (6 bases). The CDR3 is 16 amino acids. V lost 5 bases to trimming and J lost 5 bases, with 19 bases between them. The V gene's germline CDR1 is LNHDA and CDR2 SQIVND (reference sequence). Here the CDR3 DNA reads TGTGCCAGTAGTTCGGACAGTCTCAATTTCCATCAGCCCCAGCATTTT. It codes for CASSSDSLNFHQPQHF.

This chain uses TRBV9 with TRBJ2-2; the match to TRBD2 covers 14 bases. J gave up 6 bases and V 5 bases, and 3 bases lay outside the gene matches. CDR1 is SGDLS and CDR2 is YYNGEE in the germline V gene. The CDR3 is 15 residues long. This CDR3 is CASRGTSGGPGELFF. The CDR3 DNA is TGTGCCAGCAGGGGGACTAGCGGGGGCCCCGGGGAGCTGTTTTTT. Complete variable domain (other parts from reference TRBV9 and TRBJ2-2): DSGVTQTPKHLITATGQRVTLRCSPRSGDLSVYWYQQSLDQGLQFLIQYYNGEERAKGNILERFSAQQFPDLHSELNLSSLELGDSALYFCASRGTSGGPGELFFGEGSRLTVL.

The rearrangement joins TRBV9 to TRBJ2-2; 8 bases fit TRBD2. The germline V gene has CDR1 SGDLS and CDR2 YYNGEE. J lost 6 bases, V lost 4 bases, and 5 bases had no gene match. The length of the CDR3 is 14 residues. CDR3 coding DNA: TGTGCCAGCAGCCCGGGAGGGGAATCCGGGGAGCTGTTTTTT. This encodes CASSPGGESGELFF.

This sequence joins TRBV19 and TRBJ1-2; no clear D. V lost 0 bases to trimming and J lost 9 bases, with 11 bases between them. The germline V gene encodes CDR1 LNHDA and CDR2 SQIVND (reference sequence). The CDR3 totals 13 residues. The CDR3 coding sequence is TGTGCCAGTAGTATAGATGACGGCAGGCGCTACACCTTC. As protein: CASSIDDGRRYTF.

The CDR3 loop reads CASSLGDIKIYGYTF. CDR3 nucleotide sequence: TGCGCCAGCAGCTTGGGGGACATCAAAATCTATGGCTACACCTTC. The chain links TRBV5-1 to TRBJ1-2, with D possibly being TRBD1 (6 bases). The CDR3 consists of 15 residues. Germline V lookup: CDR1 SGHRS, CDR2 YFSETQ. The V gene lost 0 bases and the J gene lost 4 bases, with 13 bases spanning the gap. The full variable domain, its missing parts supplied by reference TRBV5-1 and TRBJ1-2, is KAGVTQTPRYLIKTRGQQVTLSCSPISGHRSVSWYQQTPGQGLQFLFEYFSETQRNKGNFPGRFSGRQFSNSRSEMNVSTLELGDSALYLCASSLGDIKIYGYTFGSGTRLTVV.

V is TRBV7-9 and J is TRBJ2-3, with TRBD2 identical over 7 bases. The junction had 0 bases not matched to a gene; V was cut back by 6 bases and J by 0 bases. The germline CDR1 and CDR2 sequences are SEHNR and FQNEAQ (reference sequence). There are 13 residues in the CDR3. The CDR3, as DNA: TGTGCCAGCAGGGGGGGGAGCACAGATACGCAGTATTTT. Translation: CASRGGSTDTQYF.

The chain is built from TRBV27 and TRBJ1-1; a weak D match, TRBD1 (6 bases). Germline CDR1 MNHEY, CDR2 SMNVEV (reference sequence). The CDR3 contains 13 residues. The V end was cut by 4 bases, the J end by 5 bases, with 11 bases between. The CDR3 nucleotides are TGTGCCAGCAGTTCAACAGGGAAGACTGAAGCTTTCTTT. It is translated as CASSSTGKTEAFF.

The chain has TRBV19 and TRBJ1-5; 8 nucleotides agree with TRBD1. V trimming: 5 bases; J trimming: 1 base; junction bases outside the gene matches: 4. The CDR3 sequence is 15 residues long. Germline loops: CDR1 LNHDA, CDR2 SQIVND (reference sequence). The CDR3 region has the DNA TGTGCCAGTAGTCGGGACAGGCTGAGCAATCAGCCCCAGCATTTT. Translating it yields CASSRDRLSNQPQHF.

The genes are TRBV5-1 and TRBJ2-2, with 7 nucleotides matching TRBD1. V was clipped by 1 base and J by 0 bases; unmatched bases: 6. The CDR3 length is 17 residues. Germline V lookup: CDR1 SGHRS, CDR2 YFSETQ. DNA of the CDR3: TGCGCCAGCAGCTTGAAGACAGGGCCCGCGAACACCGGGGAGCTGTTTTTT. Its translation is CASSLKTGPANTGELFF.

V gene TRBV7-3 combines with J gene TRBJ1-1; 9 bases are shared with TRBD1. Germline CDR1 reads SGHTA; CDR2 reads FQGTGA. The length of the CDR3 is 14 residues. With V trimmed by 5 bases and J by 7 bases, 8 bases remained unmatched. CDR3: CASSPRDRASEAFF. CDR3 coding DNA: TGTGCCAGCAGCCCCAGGGACAGGGCGAGTGAAGCTTTCTTT.

The rearrangement joins TRBV28 to TRBJ1-3, with 10 bases aligning to TRBD1. V shed 6 bases, J shed 8 bases, and the junction held 7 bases outside the gene matches. CDR1 and CDR2 (germline): MDHEN, SYDVKM. The CDR3 contains 14 residues. The CDR3 spells CASSWGQGMYTIYF. Written as DNA, the CDR3 is TGTGCCAGCAGCTGGGGACAGGGGATGTACACCATATATTTT.